This T cell receptor (beta chain) was documented in a study of cytomegalovirus exposure and HLA in healthy donors (TCRdb year 2017). At the level of the whole study: An earlier analysis of roughly 500 of the donors reported approximately 290 Gb of sequence data and roughly 100 million unique TCR beta sequences from some 180 million T cells. An early release covering 550 to 700 HLA-typed donors comprised about 300 gigabases of sequencing data and 65 million to 100 million unique TCR sequences. Of the 300 to 500 genotyped donors, less than 85% were placed in the genetic ancestry cluster associated with self-reported Caucasian donors. The study aimed to test whether signatures of past pathogen exposure could be identified by cataloging public T cell receptors. The study profiled the T cell repertoires of under 700 subjects by immunosequencing and related them to cytomegalovirus serostatus. Besides the first cohort of around 670 subjects, a separate validation cohort made up of around 120 different subjects was used. To predict cytomegalovirus infection status, the study combined high-throughput TCR immunosequencing, statistical association of individual TCRs with disease status, and machine learning. A later analysis re-examined previously published TCR beta repertoires from 600 to 700 donors and added high-resolution HLA genotyping to investigate patterns of TCR occurrence. Rather than using new phenotypic data, the later analysis identified candidate immune exposures from TCR beta sequences and from how often those sequences occurred across donors. An earlier analysis of more than 450 of the donors used high-throughput TCR beta sequencing to judge whether each TCR beta V gene segment behaved as functional or pseudogenic. Donor age, sex, ethnicity and CMV serostatus were compiled together with the repertoire data. Genome-wide SNP genotypes for about 60% of the roughly 700 donors were used in a later genetic analysis, which treated that subset as a discovery cohort. All discovery cohort repertoires had been generated on a single sequencing platform. Class I and class II HLA loci were covered by the typing at four-digit resolution. Typing coverage varied by locus: 629-630 donors for A, B, C, DRB1 and DQB1; approximately 500 for DQA1; some 610 for DPA1; under 490 for DPB1. Because of strong linkage in the cohort, roughly five DR-DQ haplotypes were treated as single units for association and clustering. On average, 235,054 unique TCR beta nucleotide sequences were sequenced per donor among roughly 430 genotyped donors of the cohort, with 15% to 20% of those sequences being non-productive. General conclusions and limits of the study: In vitro tests confirmed that a few of the cytomegalovirus-associated TCR beta chains recognize cytomegalovirus antigens. A later analysis found that TCR association rates varied across HLA loci, with DRB1 alleles showing the most associated TCRs and HLA-C alleles the fewest. For the cohort, immune exposure information was limited to CMV serostatus. Because HLA typing was unavailable for some donors at each locus, only the typed subset was used in association tests. Most TCR sequences were observed very rarely across donors, whereas some public TCRs were present in many individuals. Sequencing depth was assumed to be roughly uniform across donors in the presence/absence analyses, though that assumption may not hold. Linkage disequilibrium might explain the correlated functional status among segregating V segments, but an unknown experimental factor could not be ruled out. In this cohort, only TCR beta chains were sequenced, and detectable features were limited by the absence of alpha or paired-chain data. Assigning TCR associations to individual alleles was difficult when HLA alleles, especially DR and DQ, strongly co-occurred. According to a later analysis, parvovirus B19, influenza, CMV and Epstein-Barr virus appeared linked to several top co-occurrence clusters. A group of highly shared sequence variants was considered likely to be a technical artifact of the sequencing pipeline. A later genetic analysis reported fewer N-insertions in productive TCRs among donors in an Asian-associated ancestry cluster than the roughly 690-donor mean. In a later analysis, most CMV-associated TCR beta chains were found to appear HLA-restricted, with HLA associations seemingly driven largely by CMV exposure. A later analysis found that HLA-associated TCR beta chains were more clonally expanded and had lower generation probabilities than equally common non-associated chains. Because counts were too low, about 17 rarely observed V segments, including chromosome 9 orphons, were excluded from the earlier analysis of around 640 of the donors. Broadly in line with IMGT annotations, most TCR beta V segments showed up in productive rearrangements about 87% or about 30% of the time in an earlier analysis of approximately 600 of the donors. In a later genetic analysis, a missense DCLRE1C variant was associated with V-gene and J-gene trimming of TCR beta chains, and the association was replicated in an independent cohort. The study gave a list of 150 to 200 TCR beta chains associated with cytomegalovirus. At a false discovery rate of 0.05, a later analysis linked under 20,000 TCR beta sequences to specific HLA alleles. In both the original and validation cohorts, the classifier was reported to diagnose cytomegalovirus status with high specificity and sensitivity. It was suggested by the authors that the approach could potentially be generalized to other disease states and immunological phenotypes. A further reported finding was that TCR beta sequences accurately predicted the HLA-A and HLA-B alleles for most subjects in the first cohort. The 87-base-pair reads could not distinguish some IMGT-functional V segments, including TRBV6-2 and TRBV6-3, so those segments were excluded.

The cohort consisted of 666 healthy bone marrow donors. At the time of sampling, every cohort member was nominally healthy, though immune exposures that went unrecorded were likely present. The donor was CMV seropositive and belonged to the group of around 300 seropositive cohort members. A peripheral blood sample was provided by each donor, and peripheral blood mononuclear cells were used for TCR beta sequencing. The Qiagen DNeasy Blood Extraction Kit was used to extract genomic DNA from the blood cell samples. Of note for this clone: Its specific antigen is unknown. No base-level quality is on record; no much larger clone is a single base apart.

Relative to germline, V is 4 bases shorter and J is 2 bases shorter, with 18 bases between their ends. As encoded in the germline V gene, CDR1 is MDHEN while CDR2 is SYDVKM. Inclusive of the bounding cysteine and phenylalanine, the CDR3 is 16 residues long. Just CDR3 DNA is preserved here, 48 bases in frame from base 1. The library was obtained by the immunoSEQ multiplex PCR assay. The multiplex PCR relied on a mix of 60 forward primers for TCR Vbeta segments and 13 reverse primers for TCR Jbeta segments. A multiplex PCR assay on genomic DNA amplified the CDR3 region of rearranged TCR beta genes. Amplified TCR beta libraries were sequenced as 87-base-pair reads on the Illumina HiSeq System. The original methods were these. A later analysis tallied some 79 million unique TCR beta chains across the approximately 670 repertoires, and around 12 million of those chains were shared by two or more donors. To remove PCR and sequencing errors, raw reads were error-corrected and collapsed into unique sequences using a nearest-neighbor algorithm that merged closely related sequences. Alignment of CDR3 sequences to IMGT reference sequences was used to assign V, D and J gene segments. For a sequence to be retained, at least a six-nucleotide match to both a V gene segment and a J gene segment was required. Rearrangements were called productive when the CDR3 lacked stop codons and stayed in frame with V and J; all others were non-productive. Following IMGT convention, CDR3 was defined as the stretch from the second conserved V-encoded cysteine to the conserved J-encoded phenylalanine. In an earlier analysis of just under 600 of the donors, sequences lacking an unambiguous match to a single V gene segment were excluded. In an earlier analysis of some 590 of the donors, V segments were called functional above 56.7% productive rearrangements and were called segregating when the between-donor standard deviation exceeded 5%. To diagnose cytomegalovirus status from the catalog of TCR beta chain sequences, a statistical classification framework was built. In a later analysis, V and J genes were assigned by comparing TCR nucleotide sequences against IMGT/GENE-DB human TR gene sequences. Using the TCRdist pipeline, a later analysis assigned CDR3 sequences along with most-parsimonious VDJ recombination scenarios. A later analysis defined each TCR beta chain by its CDR3 amino acid sequence plus V-gene family, and excluded reads lacking a unique V-gene family. A later analysis removed several hundred highly shared, low-generation-probability nucleotide sequences to deal with suspected cross-contamination and a sequencing artifact. A later analysis calculated a clonal expansion index for each public chain from normalized within-repertoire ranks of inferred template counts. In a later analysis, generation probabilities were computed using a VDJ recombination model fitted to out-of-frame rearrangements, and the results were checked against IGoR. In a later analysis, hypergeometric tests were used to score TCR-TCR, TCR-HLA and TCR-CMV co-occurrence, with a repertoire-size bias correction applied to TCR pairs. To estimate false discovery rates, a later analysis permuted the HLA or CMV assignments 20 times. In a later analysis, co-occurring TCRs were grouped using DBSCAN, with TCRdist sequence similarity added in when clustering inside HLA-allele-positive subsets. Co-occurrence clustering excluded repertoires with fewer than 30,000 or more than 120,000 public chains, plus five with anomalous nucleotide sharing. TCRdb retrieved this table from immuneACCESS and kept in-frame rearrangements only. Not all clones are present; in checked studies, unresolved V genes account for under half, and no reason is known for the remainder. The DNA gave D and trimming, while V, J and clone size come from that table. This sample has 55,000 to 75,000 clones in its table, and around 74% of those were observed once. Nearly 7.5% of the sample comes from the top ten.

Source material: PBMCs. The clonotype comes from a woman between 25 and 40 years old in good health and CMV-seropositive. The receptor chain draws on TRBV28 and TRBJ2-7; TRBD2 is perhaps the D gene, given 5 matching bases. The DNA sequence reads TGTGCCAGCAGTTCGGACTCCCTCGGGATAACCTACGAGCAGTACTTC. Its protein reads: CASSSDSLGITYEQYF.